Reported below is one TCR beta chain. This sample stems from a study of blood T cell repertoires in COVID-19. As for the study in general: Sources were T cells, B-cell-depleted T cells, or PBMCs; the material itself was cDNA or gDNA.

As processed by the authors: From reference gene primer amplification, estimates of nucleated cell counts were derived. Some clones are missing from TCRdb's copy, which holds only in-frame ones; the method was immunoSEQ multiplex PCR. V, J and clone size are those of that table, while D and trimming were read from the DNA. The data contain 320,000 or so clones, approximately 88% of them seen just once; the ten biggest clones take up 5%. V trimming: 4 bases; J trimming: 8 bases; junction bases outside the gene matches: 9. Germline CDR1 reads LGHDT; CDR2 reads YNNKEL (reference sequence). The CDR3 is made up of 15 amino acids. Participant-reported clinical history was the basis for cohort assignment.

This receptor was taken from a man aged 25-45 years who had recovered from COVID-19. The V gene is TRBV3-1 (or the pseudogene TRBV3-2), the J gene TRBJ2-1; 9 nucleotides agree with TRBD2. The specimen was PBMCs or T cells enriched from blood (not recorded which). DNA for the CDR3: TGTGCCAGCAGCCCGACCGGGACTAGCCTCCATGAGCAGTTCTTC. Translating gives CASSPTGTSLHEQFF.